Following are 5 T cell receptor beta chains from one sample sequenced in a study of blood T cell repertoires in COVID-19. The method was immunoSEQ multiplex PCR; TCRdb's version includes in-frame clones alone and lacks a portion of them. The top ten hold 2% to 2.5% of the sample, which has 250,000 to 300,000 clones, 85% to 90% seen once. The specimen sequenced was peripheral blood. The source is a woman in her sixties or seventies with COVID-19, enrolled during active disease.

CDR3 bases: TGTGCCAGCAGCGTAGACAGGCAAGCTAATGAAAAACTGTTTTTT. The encoded protein is CASSVDRQANEKLFF. The V gene is TRBV9, the J gene TRBJ1-4, with D possibly TRBD1 on 5 matching bases. Trimming took 0 bases from V and 3 from J, leaving 9 bases between them. The germline V gene has CDR1 SGDLS and CDR2 YYNGEE. This CDR3 has 15 amino acids.

The rearrangement uses TRBV6-5 and TRBJ1-1; D gene uncertain. Trimming took off 5 bases at V and 9 bases at J, with 16 bases between the two ends. The CDR3 consists of 13 residues. Germline V gene sequence: CDR1 MNHEY, CDR2 SVGAGI. The CDR3 DNA sequence: TGTGCCAGCAGTCGGGAACCTTCAAGGAAAGCTTTCTTT. Translation gives CASSREPSRKAFF.

The chain joins TRBV11-2 to TRBJ1-4; tentatively, D is TRBD1 (5 bases). V was cut by 4 bases and J by 8 bases, with 11 bases left in between. CDR3 length: 13 residues. Germline-derived CDR1 and CDR2 are SGHAT and FQNNGV. CDR3 sequence: CASSSGGREKLFF. The CDR3 region has the DNA TGTGCCAGCAGCTCGGGGGGGAGGGAAAAACTGTTTTTT.

This chain connects TRBV7-9 to TRBJ1-2; 8 bases are a match to TRBD1. The J segment lost 1 base and the V segment lost 5 bases, leaving 6 bases of the junction unmatched. Germline CDR1 and CDR2: SEHNR and FQNEAQ (reference sequence). The CDR3 sequence is 15 residues long. The CDR3 DNA reads as TGTGCCAGCAGCGGGGGACAGGAGATTAACTATGGCTACACCTTC. Protein sequence: CASSGGQEINYGYTF.

This clone was seen more than once but under ten times. The chain has TRBV3-1 (or the pseudogene TRBV3-2) and TRBJ1-4; tentative D call: TRBD1 (5 bases). Germline assignment: CDR1 LGHDT and CDR2 YNNKEL (reference sequence). V shed 0 bases and J shed 7 bases, with 21 bases lying between them. CDR3 length: 18 amino acids. CDR3 DNA: TGTGCCAGCAGCCAAGATCACAGGAGGCCTGGGAGGCGTGAAAAACTGTTTTTT. Translation gives CASSQDHRRPGRREKLFF.